The present TCR beta chain was sequenced within a study of CD8+ T cells in alopecia areata (dated by TCRdb to 2016 to 2019). In terms of the full investigation: Treated patients were enrolled in an open-label pilot trial of oral tofacitinib, 5 to 10 mg twice daily, for moderate-to-severe alopecia areata. Patients on tofacitinib were biopsied at baseline and after 4 and 24 weeks of treatment, and several of the patients also had a later scalp biopsy. RNA was extracted with the PAXgene miRNA kit for fixed scalp, the miRNeasy kit for PBMCs, and the RNeasy kit for mouse skin. In humans, TCRbeta sequencing was performed on scalp tissue and on sorted CD4+ and CD8+ peripheral blood T cells from healthy controls and from patients with patchy or totalis/universalis alopecia areata. The study used high-throughput TCRbeta sequencing to examine T cell clonal expansion in alopecia areata, in both the C3H/HeJ mouse model and human patients. Clonality in the scalp was compared among normal scalp (n=4), patchy alopecia areata scalp (n=8), and alopecia totalis/universalis scalp (n=8). TCRbeta CDR3 regions were amplified by immunoSEQ multiplex PCR with 35 Vbeta forward and 13 Jbeta reverse primers. Patients stayed on tofacitinib for 6 to 18 months and then had 6 months of follow-up off drug so that delayed response and recurrence could be assessed.

V and J lose 5 bases and 2 bases, and a span of 13 bases separates them. The CDR3 measures 14 amino acids from cysteine to phenylalanine. CDR3 DNA is the only sequence kept; it has 42 bases, read in frame from the first base. The germline V gene (reference sequence) provides CDR1 SEHNR and CDR2 FQNEAQ. Comments on this clone: Its antigen has not been determined. No base quality values were provided; no much bigger clone lies one nucleotide off.

Per the publication, the time point label means: baseline before oral tofacitinib. Lesional scalp punch biopsies and peripheral blood were obtained from alopecia areata patients. PBMCs were separated by density centrifugation and stained for CD3, CD4 and CD8, after which CD4+ and CD8+ T cells were sorted on a FACSAria. Receptors were amplified or captured by the immunoSEQ multiplex PCR assay. RNA was extracted from all samples and reverse transcribed into cDNA as template for TCR sequencing. SuperScript III was used to make first-strand cDNA, primed with a 2:1 mix of oligo-dT and random hexamers. A synthetic immune receptor repertoire was used to gauge amplification bias, and whatever bias remained was removed computationally. The paper's processing steps were these. Raw reads were preprocessed for error removal, and CDR3 was defined according to IMGT conventions as running from the conserved cysteine to phenylalanine. To get clonality, Shannon entropy was normalized by log2 of the number of productive unique TCRs and the result was subtracted from 1. CD4 or CD8 identity of scalp clones was inferred by cross-referencing scalp TCRbeta sequences with sorted blood CD4 and CD8 repertoires. What TCRdb holds here is the immuneACCESS table cut down to in-frame rearrangements. Part of the clones is not present; checked against another copy, under half of the missing clones reflect an unresolved V gene, and the others are unexplained. V, J and clone size derive from that table, while D and trimming were established from the DNA sequence. For this sample the table gives 250,000 or so clones, of which roughly 69% were detected only once. Roughly 1.2% of the sample comes from the top ten.

Results the study describes overall, beyond this receptor: Scalp TCR repertoire analysis is complicated because resident alphabeta T cells in normal human skin are also sequenced, whereas mouse skin is dominated by gammadelta T cells. Lesional scalp, especially in alopecia totalis/universalis, showed higher clonality and more expanded CD8+ clones than normal scalp, suggesting antigenic drive. Shared TCR sequences between patients were less evident than in mice, which may be partly attributable to HLA diversity in the patient population.

The sequences come from CD4+ T cells sorted from blood, collected at week 0. The receptor's source is a human donor with alopecia areata. This chain joins TRBV7-9 to TRBJ2-7; the D gene cannot be resolved beyond TRBD1 or TRBD2, each matching 5 bases. The sequenced DNA is TGTGCCAGCAGCCTGGGACGGACAACCTACGAGCAGTACTTC. This gives the protein CASSLGRTTYEQYF.